This T cell receptor (beta chain) was sequenced in a study of metastatic and nonmetastatic thyroid tumors. In this sample, this clone turned up a few times. Each patient went into thyroid surgery without having received any treatment. TCRdb re-called clones via MiXCR from the PCR reads. This sample has 30,000 to 40,000 clones, with about 20% found just once. V gave up 4 bases and J gave up 7 bases, with 17 bases separating them. The CDR3 is 14 amino acids. Germline CDR1 is MNHEY and CDR2 is SVGAGI. This chain links TRBV6-5 with TRBJ2-7, with D perhaps TRBD1 (6 bases). Sequencing used blood. The sequence derives from a female donor with papillary thyroid cancer or a benign thyroid nodule (not recorded which). Some clones in this sample may be carry-over from other donors' samples. CDR3 coding DNA: TGTGCCAGCAGTTCATCCAGGGGTAGTAGTGAGCAGTACTTC. It specifies CASSSSRGSSEQYF.